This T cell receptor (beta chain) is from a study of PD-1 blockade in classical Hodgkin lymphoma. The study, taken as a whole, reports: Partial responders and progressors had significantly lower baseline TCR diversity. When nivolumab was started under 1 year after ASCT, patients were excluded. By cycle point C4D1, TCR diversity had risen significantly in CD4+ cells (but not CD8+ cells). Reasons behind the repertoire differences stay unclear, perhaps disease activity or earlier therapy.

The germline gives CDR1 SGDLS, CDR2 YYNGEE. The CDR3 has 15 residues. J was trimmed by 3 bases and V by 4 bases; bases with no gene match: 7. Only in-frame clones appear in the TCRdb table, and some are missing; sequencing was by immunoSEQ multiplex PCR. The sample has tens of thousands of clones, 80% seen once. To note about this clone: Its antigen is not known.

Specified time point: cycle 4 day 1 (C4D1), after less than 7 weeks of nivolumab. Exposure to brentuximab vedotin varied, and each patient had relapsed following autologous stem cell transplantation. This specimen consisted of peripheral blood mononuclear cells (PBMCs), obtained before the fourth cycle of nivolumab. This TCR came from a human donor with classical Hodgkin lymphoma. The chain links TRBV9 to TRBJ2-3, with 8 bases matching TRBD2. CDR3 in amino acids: CASSFSGAETDTQYF. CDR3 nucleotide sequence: TGTGCCAGCAGCTTTAGCGGGGCCGAAACAGATACGCAGTATTTT.